The 3 T cell receptor beta chains below all came from one sample that was sequenced in a study of control samples from healthy donors and cancer patients. Sequencing was performed with immunoSEQ multiplex PCR; in TCRdb, only in-frame clones are kept and a portion is missing. The sample contains fewer than 85,000 clones, 70% to 90% of which appear only once. The sample taken for sequencing was blood. Source of these receptors: a man in his fifties in good health.

V usage is TRBV5-4 and J usage is TRBJ2-3, with TRBD2 as a possible D gene (5 bases). Per the germline V gene, CDR1 is SGHNT and CDR2 is YYREEE (reference sequence). This CDR3 spans 16 amino acids. V gave up 0 bases and J gave up 0 bases, with 11 bases separating them. The DNA of the CDR3 is TGTGCCAGCAGCTTGGTCGGGGTTTCGAGCACAGATACGCAGTATTTT. It yields the protein CASSLVGVSSTDTQYF. Drawing the rest from reference TRBV5-4 and TRBJ2-3, the complete variable domain is ETGVTQSPTHLIKTRGQQVTLRCSSQSGHNTVSWYQQALGQGPQFIFQYYREEENGRGNFPPRFSGLQFPNYSSELNVNALELDDSALYLCASSLVGVSSTDTQYFGPGTRLTVL.

This clone was seen more than once but under ten times. The chain links TRBV15 to TRBJ1-1; D remains ambiguous. The CDR3 runs 14 residues. V gave up 5 bases and J gave up 0 bases, with 10 bases separating them. CDR1 and CDR2 (germline): LNHNV, YYDKDF (reference sequence). The CDR3 sequence: CATSGPPLNTEAFF. CDR3 in DNA: TGTGCCACCAGCGGGCCGCCCCTGAACACTGAAGCTTTCTTT.

V is TRBV12-5 and J is TRBJ1-5, with D tentatively TRBD1 (6 bases). Trimming took 0 bases from V and 10 from J, leaving 10 bases between them. This CDR3 has 13 amino acids. From germline, CDR1 is LGHNT and CDR2 FRNRAP. The CDR3, as DNA: TGTGCTAGTGGTTTGGTACAGGGTGGCCCCCAGCATTTT. Protein product: CASGLVQGGPQHF. The full variable domain, rest sourced from reference TRBV12-5 and TRBJ1-5, is DARVTQTPRHKVTEMGQEVTMRCQPILGHNTVFWYRQTMMQGLELLAYFRNRAPLDDSGMPKDRFSAEMPDATLATLKIQPSEPRDSAVYFCASGLVQGGPQHFGDGTRLSIL.